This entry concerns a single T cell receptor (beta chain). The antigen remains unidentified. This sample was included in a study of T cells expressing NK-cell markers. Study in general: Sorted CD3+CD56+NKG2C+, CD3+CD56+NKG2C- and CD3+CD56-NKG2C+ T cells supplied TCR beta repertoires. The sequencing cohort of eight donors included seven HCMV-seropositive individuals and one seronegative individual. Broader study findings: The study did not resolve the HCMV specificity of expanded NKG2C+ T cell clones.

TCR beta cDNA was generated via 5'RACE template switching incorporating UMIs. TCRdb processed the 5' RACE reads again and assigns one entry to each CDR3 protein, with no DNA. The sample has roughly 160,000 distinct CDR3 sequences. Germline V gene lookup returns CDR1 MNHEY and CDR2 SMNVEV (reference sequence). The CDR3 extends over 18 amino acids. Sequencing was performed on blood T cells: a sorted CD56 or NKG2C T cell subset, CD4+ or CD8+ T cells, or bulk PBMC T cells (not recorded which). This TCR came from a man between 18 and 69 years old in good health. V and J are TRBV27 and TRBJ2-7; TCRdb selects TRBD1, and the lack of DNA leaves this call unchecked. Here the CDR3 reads CASSLSGGPGGPSYEQYF.